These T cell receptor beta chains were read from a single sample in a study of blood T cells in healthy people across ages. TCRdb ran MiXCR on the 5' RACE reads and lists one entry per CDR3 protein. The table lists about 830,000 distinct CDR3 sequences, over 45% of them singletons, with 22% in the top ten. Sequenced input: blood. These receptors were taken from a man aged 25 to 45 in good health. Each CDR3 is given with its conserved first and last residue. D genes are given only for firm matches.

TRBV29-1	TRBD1	CSVGITGGAGIQYF
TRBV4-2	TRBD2	CASSPTGGGSYEQYF
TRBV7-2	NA	CASSRGGVRGYGYTF
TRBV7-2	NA	CASSGLEPTTEQYF
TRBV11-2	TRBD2	CASSLGGLALAKNIQYF
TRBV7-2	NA	CASSPNPQGANEKLFF
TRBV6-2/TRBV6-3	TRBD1	CASMDRGNGQPQHF
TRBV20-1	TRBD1	CSAPNRGREQYF
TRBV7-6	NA	CTSSQLDSDTDTQYF
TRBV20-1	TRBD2	CSASGIAGDGEQYF
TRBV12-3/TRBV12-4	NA	CASSLSGHTGELFF
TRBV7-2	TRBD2	CASSLVRLAENEQFF
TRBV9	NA	CASSRQQGRNEQFF
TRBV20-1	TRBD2	CSARDRLAGSYEQYF
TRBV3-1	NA	CASSQSPDSDQGPLHF
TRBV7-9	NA	CASSQDSPQSSHNEQFF
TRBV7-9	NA	CASSRRVGLGANVLTF
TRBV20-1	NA	CSARDLVGQYF